This section outlines one T cell receptor beta chain sequence together with its context. This entry is derived from a study of blood T cell repertoires in COVID-19. Across the whole study: Donors in the United States, Italy and Spain gave samples during acute or convalescent COVID-19. In each case, the material was cDNA or gDNA derived from T cells, B-cell-depleted T cells, or PBMCs.

This CDR3 has 14 amino acids. Trimming left V 4 bases short and J 7 bases short, with 16 bases between. Germline V lookup: CDR1 SGHTA, CDR2 FQGNSA. Patients from Seattle were sampled longitudinally, starting during active infection. Clones were sequenced by immunoSEQ multiplex PCR, and TCRdb holds only the in-frame ones, with some missing. Among around 270,000 clones listed, more than 90% were seen once. Sequenced: peripheral blood. The chain employs TRBV7-2 and TRBJ1-2, with a weak D call TRBD1 (6 bases). This TCR came from a person in their late teens or twenties with COVID-19, enrolled during active disease. The CDR3 loop is CASSSGQKIVGYTF. For the CDR3, the DNA is TGTGCCAGCAGCTCTGGACAGAAAATCGTTGGCTACACCTTC.